What follows describes a single T cell receptor (beta chain). The CDR3 is 14 residues long. From germline, CDR1 is SGHTS and CDR2 YDEGEE. V lost 2 bases and J 8 bases, leaving 15 bases between the germline ends. The data were obtained in a study of blood T cell repertoires in COVID-19. Here immunoSEQ multiplex PCR was the method, and the copy in TCRdb shows in-frame clones only, minus some. The sample consists of under 200,000 clones, approximately 86% of them appearing once. The sample consisted of peripheral blood. The origin of this receptor is an elderly woman with COVID-19, enrolled during active disease. The chain combines TRBV5-8 with TRBJ2-3; D gene uncertain. The CDR3 DNA is TGTGCCAGCAGCTTCGGATTCCCTAGGCTTACGCAGTATTTT. This codes for CASSFGFPRLTQYF.